This section outlines one TCR beta chain sequence together with its context. The germline CDR1 and CDR2 sequences are SGDLS and YYNGEE. This CDR3 contains 16 residues. V dropped 0 bases and J dropped 7; count of bases not matched to a gene: 8. These data come from a study of cytomegalovirus exposure and HLA in healthy donors. The method was immunoSEQ multiplex PCR; TCRdb's version includes in-frame clones alone and lacks a portion of them. The table records under 200,000 clones, 75% to 90% of them present only once. The gene calls are TRBV9 and TRBJ2-1; 9 positions agree with TRBD2. This TCR was recovered from a woman aged 18-29 years in good health and CMV-seronegative. The source material was PBMCs. The CDR3 sequence is CASSVGAAGGPNEQFF. The CDR3, as DNA: TGTGCCAGCAGCGTAGGGGCTGCGGGGGGGCCAAATGAGCAGTTCTTC.